This T cell receptor beta chain was documented in a study of blood T cell repertoires in COVID-19 (TCRdb year 2020). General notes on the study: Samples covering the acute and convalescent phases of COVID-19 were provided by collaborators in the United States, Italy and Spain. The repertoires were released in a freely available public database meant as a resource for research on the immune response to SARS-CoV-2. Deeply sampled blood TCRbeta repertoires from subjects exposed to, actively infected with, or recovered from COVID-19 were included in the dataset. Sample metadata almost always included a de-identified subject ID, COVID-19 status, age in years and sex. The samples were drawn from two sources: the first 160 participants of the ongoing ImmuneRACE study, and fewer than 1,500 subjects contributed by 6 global collaborators. Where available, HLA class I and class II types were taken from metadata supplied by the sample provider and were not determined by assay-based typing. The prospective study material was composed of cDNA or gDNA derived from T cells, B-cell-depleted T cells, or PBMCs. Paper-wide results and their limitations: How much clinical and demographic metadata was included differed by source and by participant, and the metadata was provided uncurated.

Concerning this clone: Its antigen remains undetermined. One base away there is no much larger clone; base qualities are not given.

TCRbeta CDR3 regions were amplified from genomic DNA using the immunoSEQ Assay, a bias-controlled multiplex PCR. The authors processed their data as follows. Within the assay, amplification of reference gene primers was used to estimate how many nucleated cells each sample contained. To quantify the absolute abundance of each unique TCRbeta CDR3 rearrangement, sequence reads were collapsed and filtered. Productive Simpson clonality was computed per sample as the square root of Simpson's diversity index over productive rearrangements. TCRdb carries this immuneACCESS record with in-frame sequences only. Its versions omit some clonotypes, under half of them owing to an unresolved V gene in the studies checked, with the rest unexplained. That table supplies the V and J calls and clone size; D and trimming were determined from the DNA. Present in this sample are approximately 300,000 clones, roughly 89% of which were seen just once. The ten biggest clones cover about 4.2% of the sample.

Each collaborating institution followed its own protocols to collect whole blood in K2EDTA tubes. For TCRbeta analysis, collaborators shipped samples in one of three forms: frozen whole blood, isolated PBMCs, or DNA extracted from either of those sample types. The germline V gene encodes CDR1 WNHNN and CDR2 SYGVQD (reference sequence). After removal of 7 bases from V and 7 bases from J, the junction retains 6 bases not matched to a gene. Including the terminal cysteine and phenylalanine, the CDR3 comprises 14 residues. Kept here is only the CDR3 DNA, which spans 42 bases and is read in frame from base 1.

This TCR derives from a man aged 35 to 55 with acute or convalescent COVID-19. The rearrangement joined TRBV10-1 to TRBJ1-6, with TRBD1 matching 8 junction bases. Sequenced: peripheral blood. The CDR3 here reads CASKGQDSNSPLHF. The nucleotides are TGCGCCAGCAAGGGACAGGACTCAAATTCACCCCTCCACTTT.